The 20 T cell receptor beta chains below come from one sample, sequenced in a study of shared clonotypes between healthy human individuals. Some clones are missing from TCRdb's copy, which holds only in-frame ones; the method was immunoSEQ multiplex PCR. The sample gives about 610,000 clones, more than 95% of which show up once; around 0.058% is in the top ten. The sequencing sample was made of naive CD4+ T cells sorted from blood. The subset was: CD45RA+ positively selected. These receptors all come from a woman aged 25 to 39 in good health.

This clone was picked up one time. The chain carries TRBV29-1 and TRBJ1-1; 8 bases fit TRBD1. Germline CDR1 SQVTM, CDR2 ANQGSEA. This CDR3 comprises 17 residues. V gave up 4 bases and J gave up 5 bases; unmatched junction bases: 18. This CDR3 is CSVANPTGVLRGTEAFF. The CDR3 DNA sequence: TGCAGCGTTGCGAACCCGACAGGGGTCCTTCGAGGGACTGAAGCTTTCTTT. Based on the CDR3 plus reference TRBV29-1 and TRBJ1-1, the full variable domain is SAVISQKPSRDICQRGTSLTIQCQVDSQVTMMFWYRQQPGQSLTLIATANQGSEATYESGFVIDKFPISRPNLTFSTLTVSNMSPEDSSIYLCSVANPTGVLRGTEAFFGQGTRLTVV.

Worth noting for this clone: The same CDR3 also results from other DNA sequences found in this sample. The CDR3 nucleotides read TGCGCCAGCTCGTCATCTGAGGAGACCCAGTACTTC. Translation: CASSSSEETQYF. The J gene is TRBJ2-5, the V gene TRBV5-1; D remains unclear. CDR1 is SGHRS, CDR2 YFSETQ, per germline. This CDR3 has 12 residues. V was shortened by 7 bases and J by 5 bases, with 12 bases between the two germline ends.

This CDR3 is CASSQDRGNNQPQHF. The CDR3 DNA reads TGTGCCAGTAGTCAAGACAGGGGGAACAATCAGCCCCAGCATTTT. The gene calls are TRBV19 and TRBJ1-5; TRBD1 matches at 9 bases. This CDR3 has 15 residues. Germline V lookup: CDR1 LNHDA, CDR2 SQIVND (reference sequence). Losses at the gene ends were 5 bases for V and 3 bases for J; bases not matched to a gene: 5.

This rearrangement joins TRBV14 to TRBJ2-1; maybe TRBD1 (6 bases). Looked up from germline, CDR1 is SGHDN and CDR2 is FVKESK. V lost 0 bases and J lost 3, with 12 bases in between. The CDR3 runs 16 residues. CDR3 loop: CASSQELGTYYNEQFF. CDR3 bases: TGTGCCAGCAGCCAAGAATTGGGGACATACTACAATGAGCAGTTCTTC.

The V and J genes are TRBV2 and TRBJ2-1, with D unclear. Germline V gene lookup returns CDR1 SNHLY and CDR2 FYNNEI. CDR3 size: 10 residues. Trimming removed 6 bases from V and 10 bases from J, with 7 bases in between. The CDR3 region has the DNA TGTGCCAGCAGAGTGAGGGAGCAGTTCTTC. Translating it yields CASRVREQFF.

The gene calls are TRBV19 and TRBJ2-1; 8 nucleotides agree with TRBD1. Looked up from germline, CDR1 is LNHDA and CDR2 is SQIVND (reference sequence). Trimming at V came to 4 bases and at J to 3 bases, leaving 8 bases not matched to a gene. This CDR3 is 16 amino acids long. This CDR3 is CASSKGAGGNYNEQFF. In nucleotides, the CDR3 is TGTGCCAGTAGTAAGGGGGCAGGGGGCAACTACAATGAGCAGTTCTTC.

Written as DNA, the CDR3 is TGTGCCAGCAGTATCACCAGTCGCACCTATGGCTACACCTTC. Its protein is CASSITSRTYGYTF. The chain joins TRBV28 to TRBJ1-2, with D hard to call. Trimming removed 5 bases from V and 4 bases from J, with 14 bases in between. The CDR3 is 14 amino acids. Per germline, CDR1 MDHEN and CDR2 SYDVKM.

The V gene is TRBV27, the J gene TRBJ1-2; 7 bases fit TRBD1. Germline V gene sequence: CDR1 MNHEY, CDR2 SMNVEV (reference sequence). This CDR3 spans 15 amino acids. The junction had 11 bases not matched to a gene; V was cut back by 6 bases and J by 4 bases. The CDR3 DNA reads as TGTGCCAGCAGACCTAAGGGACAGCTCGGCTATGGCTACACCTTC. It is translated as CASRPKGQLGYGYTF.

CDR3 in amino acids: CAWSTPSDLSYEQYF. For the CDR3, the DNA is TGTGCCTGGAGCACACCCTCGGACCTCTCCTACGAGCAGTACTTC. V usage is TRBV30 and J usage is TRBJ2-5; D is unclear. The J call is uncertain, as TRBJ2-7 better fits the DNA end. CDR3 length equals 15 residues. The germline V gene encodes CDR1 GTSNPN and CDR2 SVGIG (reference sequence).

The rearrangement joins TRBV5-4 to TRBJ2-1; tentatively, D is TRBD2 (5 bases). The germline V gene has CDR1 SGHNT and CDR2 YYREEE (reference sequence). The CDR3 length is 16 residues. V was shortened by 7 bases and J by 0 bases, with 17 bases between the two germline ends. The CDR3 is CASGPWRASSYNEQFF. The CDR3 nucleotides are TGTGCCAGCGGACCCTGGCGGGCAAGCTCCTACAATGAGCAGTTCTTC.

This chain connects TRBV5-8 to TRBJ1-3; D is ambiguous. The V gene lost 5 bases and the J gene lost 2 bases, with 8 bases spanning the gap. Per germline, CDR1 SGHTS and CDR2 YDEGEE. The CDR3 runs 13 residues. The CDR3 loop is CASRRSAGNTIYF. Written as DNA, the CDR3 is TGTGCCAGCAGGAGAAGCGCTGGAAACACCATATATTTT.

This clone was counted once. This rearrangement joins TRBV28 to TRBJ1-1; the D gene is possibly TRBD1 (6 bases). Trimming took 7 bases from V and 5 from J, leaving 17 bases between them. This CDR3 has 14 residues. The germline gives CDR1 MDHEN, CDR2 SYDVKM. In DNA, the CDR3 is TGTGCCAGCACCGTACCGGGCAGGGGAACTGAAGCTTTCTTT. This sequence encodes CASTVPGRGTEAFF.

In this sample, this clone turned up once. The chain employs TRBV28 and TRBJ1-5, with D hard to call. Germline loops: CDR1 MDHEN, CDR2 SYDVKM. The length of the CDR3 is 15 residues. Deletions cut 6 bases from V and 6 bases from J, with 18 bases between. The CDR3 sequence: CASRPSRLPGQPQHF. The CDR3 nucleotides are TGTGCCAGCAGACCCTCCCGATTGCCCGGTCAGCCCCAGCATTTT.

This clone appeared a single time. CDR3 DNA sequence: TGCAGTGCTAACCTCCCCCCGGAGCAGTTCTTC. Its translation: CSANLPPEQFF. This rearrangement joins TRBV20-1 to TRBJ2-1, with D unresolved. V lost 4 bases, J lost 10 bases, and 11 bases lay in between. The CDR3 spans 11 residues. Germline CDR1 DFQATT, CDR2 SNEGSKA (reference sequence).

The chain carries TRBV7-9 and TRBJ2-7, with D uncertain. The CDR3 totals 16 residues. V was cut by 1 base and J by 2 bases, with 15 bases left in between. Germline V lookup: CDR1 SEHNR, CDR2 FQNEAQ (reference sequence). The CDR3 sequence: CASSLGARLLPYEQYF. CDR3 coding DNA: TGTGCCAGCAGCTTAGGTGCTAGGCTCCTCCCCTACGAGCAGTACTTC.

V gene TRBV19 combines with J gene TRBJ2-3; 7 bases match TRBD1. After removal of 5 bases from V and 5 bases from J, the junction contained 13 bases not matched to a gene. Germline CDR1 and CDR2: LNHDA and SQIVND (reference sequence). The CDR3 is 16 amino acids. The CDR3 DNA sequence: TGTGCCAGTAGTCCAGCATCGACAGGGTGGCAAGATACGCAGTATTTT. This codes for CASSPASTGWQDTQYF.

The gene calls are TRBV28 and TRBJ2-2, with no clear D. From germline, CDR1 is MDHEN and CDR2 SYDVKM. V was clipped by 5 bases and J by 10 bases, with 11 bases between them. There are 12 residues in the CDR3. The CDR3: CASSPPLQELFF. The CDR3 coding sequence is TGTGCCAGCAGTCCTCCCCTCCAGGAGCTGTTTTTT.

In regard to this clone: In the same sample, other DNA sequences code for this CDR3. V and J are TRBV5-1 and TRBJ2-7, with 7 nucleotides matching TRBD2. The V gene end was trimmed by 0 bases and the J gene end by 1 base; junction bases not matched to a gene: 1. This CDR3 has 14 residues. Germline V lookup: CDR1 SGHRS, CDR2 YFSETQ. Written as DNA, the CDR3 is TGCGCCAGCAGCTTGGGGGGAGGGTCCTACGAGCAGTACTTC. Its protein product is CASSLGGGSYEQYF.

The V gene is TRBV5-1, the J gene TRBJ2-1, with 13 bases identical to TRBD2. Germline CDR1 is SGHRS and CDR2 is YFSETQ. The CDR3 contains 16 residues. V gave up 3 bases and J gave up 3 bases; unmatched junction bases: 3. The CDR3 region has the DNA TGCGCCAGCAGCTCACTAGCGGGAGGGCTCTACAATGAGCAGTTCTTC. This encodes CASSSLAGGLYNEQFF.

The chain recombines TRBV18 with TRBJ2-2, with D tentatively TRBD2 (6 bases). In germline, CDR1 is KGHSH, CDR2 LQKENI. This CDR3 spans 15 amino acids. Trimming cost V 1 base and J 5 bases, with 11 bases left between them. The CDR3 DNA reads as TGTGCCAGCTCACCACTAAGGACTAAGACCGGGGAGCTGTTTTTT. Residues: CASSPLRTKTGELFF. The entire variable domain, with the rest obtained from reference TRBV18 and TRBJ2-2, is as follows: NAGVMQNPRHLVRRRGQEARLRCSPMKGHSHVYWYRQLPEEGLKFMVYLQKENIIDESGMPKERFSAEFPKEGPSILRIQQVVRGDSAAYFCASSPLRTKTGELFFGEGSRLTVL.